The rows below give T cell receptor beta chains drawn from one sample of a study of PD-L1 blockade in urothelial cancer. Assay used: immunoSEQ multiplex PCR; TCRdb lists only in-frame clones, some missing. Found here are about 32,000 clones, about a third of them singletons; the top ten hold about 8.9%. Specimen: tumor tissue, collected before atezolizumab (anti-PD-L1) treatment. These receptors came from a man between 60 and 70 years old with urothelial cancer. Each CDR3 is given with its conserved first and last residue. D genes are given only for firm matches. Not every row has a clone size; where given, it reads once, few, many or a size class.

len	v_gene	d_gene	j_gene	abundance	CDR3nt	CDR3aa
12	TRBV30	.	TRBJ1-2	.	TGTGCCTGGAGTGTACTCGGGCAAACTGTCACCTTC	CAWSVLGQTVTF
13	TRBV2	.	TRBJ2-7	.	TGTGCCACCCACTGGCAGGCCCGCTACGAGCAGTACTTC	CATHWQARYEQYF
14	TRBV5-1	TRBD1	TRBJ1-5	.	TGCGCCAGCAGCCGAGGACAGGAGGGACAGCCCCAGCATTTT	CASSRGQEGQPQHF
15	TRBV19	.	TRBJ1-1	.	TGTGCCAGTAGTAGCGACCAGGGCTTGGGCACTGAAGCTTTCTTT	CASSSDQGLGTEAFF
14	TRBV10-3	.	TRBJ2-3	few	TGTGCCATGGGGACCGGCGGAGGGGGAGATACGCAGTATTTT	CAMGTGGGGDTQYF
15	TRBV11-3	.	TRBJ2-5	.	TGTGCCAGCAGCTGGGGGGTGGCAGTTAAAGAGACCCAGTACTTC	CASSWGVAVKETQYF
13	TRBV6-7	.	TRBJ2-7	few	TGTGCCAGCAGTTACGGCAACTCCTACGAGCAGTACTTC	CASSYGNSYEQYF
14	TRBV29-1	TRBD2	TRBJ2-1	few	TGCAGCGTTGGGGCGGGAGGGAGATACAATGAGCAGTTCTTC	CSVGAGGRYNEQFF
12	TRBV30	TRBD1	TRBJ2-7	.	TGTGCCTGGAACAGGGGGCCCATCGAGCAGTACTTC	CAWNRGPIEQYF
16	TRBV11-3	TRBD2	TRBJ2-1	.	TGTGCCAGCAGTGACCCTGGGACTAGGGTCTACAATGAGCAGTTCTTC	CASSDPGTRVYNEQFF
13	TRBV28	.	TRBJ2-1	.	TGTGCCAGCAGTACCTACACTCGGTATGAGCAGTTCTTC	CASSTYTRYEQFF
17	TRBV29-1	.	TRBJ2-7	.	TGCAGCGTTGAATTGGCGGGACGCCCCGTTTATGAGTACGAGCAGTACTTC	CSVELAGRPVYEYEQYF
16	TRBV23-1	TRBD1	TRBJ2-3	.	TGCGCCAGCAGCCATAGGGACAGGGGGCGCAGTGATACGCAGTATTTT	CASSHRDRGRSDTQYF
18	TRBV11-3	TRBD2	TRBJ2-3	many	TGTGCCAGCAGCTTAGTTATGAGGGGAGGGGCTAAAACAGATACGCAGTATTTT	CASSLVMRGGAKTDTQYF
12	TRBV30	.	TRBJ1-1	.	TGTGCCTGGAGTGTACGAACCACTGAAGCTTTCTTT	CAWSVRTTEAFF
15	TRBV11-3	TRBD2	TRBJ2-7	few	TGTGCCAGCAGCCCTCCGGGACTAGCGGGATCCGAGCAGTACTTC	CASSPPGLAGSEQYF
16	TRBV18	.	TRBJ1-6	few	TGTGCCAGCTCACCACCGACTGGCAGGAATAATTCACCCCTCCACTTT	CASSPPTGRNNSPLHF
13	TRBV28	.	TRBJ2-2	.	TGTGCCAGCAGTGGGCCGAACACCGGGGAGCTGTTTTTT	CASSGPNTGELFF
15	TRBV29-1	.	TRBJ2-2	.	TGCAGCGTTGTGTTATGGGCCTCGGGGACCGGGGAGCTGTTTTTT	CSVVLWASGTGELFF
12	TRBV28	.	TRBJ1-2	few	TGTGCCAGCCTCAGGGAAGGCGGTGGCTACACCTTC	CASLREGGGYTF
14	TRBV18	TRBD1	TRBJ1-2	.	TGTGCCAGCTCCAACTCAGGGGGCGGCTATGGCTACACCTTC	CASSNSGGGYGYTF
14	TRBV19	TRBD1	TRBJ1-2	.	TGTGCCAGTAGTGGGGACAGTACTAACTATGGCTACACCTTC	CASSGDSTNYGYTF
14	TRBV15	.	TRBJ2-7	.	TGTGCCACCACCCCAGACAGGGACTCCTACGAGCAGTATTTC	CATTPDRDSYEQYF
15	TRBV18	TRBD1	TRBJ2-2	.	TGTGCCAGCTCACCAACAGGGGGCGGCACCGGGGAGCTGTTTTTT	CASSPTGGGTGELFF
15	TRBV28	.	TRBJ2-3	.	TGTGCCAGCAGTTCTGCGCAGGGACCACATTGGACGCAGTATTTT	CASSSAQGPHWTQYF
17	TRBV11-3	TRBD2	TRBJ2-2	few	TGTGCCAGCAGCTTAGAAGGGGCGGGAGCGACTTCCGGGGAGCTGTTTTTT	CASSLEGAGATSGELFF
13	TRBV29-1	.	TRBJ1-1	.	TGCAGCGTAGGCAGAAATCAGGGCACTGAAGCTTTCTTT	CSVGRNQGTEAFF
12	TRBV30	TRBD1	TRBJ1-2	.	TGTGCCTGGAGGACAGGGGAGGGTGGCTACACCTTC	CAWRTGEGGYTF
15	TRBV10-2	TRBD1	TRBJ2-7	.	TGCGCCAGCAGCCCCGGGACAGGGGGCTTCTACGAGCAGTACTTC	CASSPGTGGFYEQYF
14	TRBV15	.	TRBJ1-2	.	TGTGCCACCAGAGGAGGGGGGGCTAACTATGGCTACACCTTC	CATRGGGANYGYTF
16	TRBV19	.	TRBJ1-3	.	TGTGCCAGTAGTATAGGCCTCCATCGCAATGGAAACACCATATATTTT	CASSIGLHRNGNTIYF
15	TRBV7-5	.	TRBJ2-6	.	TGTGCCAGCAGCGTCCTTAATGCGGGGGCCAACGTCCTGACTTTC	CASSVLNAGANVLTF
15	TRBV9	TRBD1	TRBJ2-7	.	TGTGCCAGCAGCGTAGGGACAGGGATAAGTGGCGAGCAGTACTTC	CASSVGTGISGEQYF
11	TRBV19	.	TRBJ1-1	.	TGTGCCAGTACCAGGGACACTGAAGCTTTCTTT	CASTRDTEAFF
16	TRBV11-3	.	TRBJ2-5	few	TGTGCCAGCAGCTTCTACTGGACCTACTCGGGGGAGACCCAGTACTTC	CASSFYWTYSGETQYF
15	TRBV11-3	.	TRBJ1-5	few	TGTGCCAGCAGCTTGGTTGCGCTAGCCGATCAGCCCCAGCATTTT	CASSLVALADQPQHF
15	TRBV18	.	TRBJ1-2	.	TGTGCCAGCTCACCACGGATTGAACAGGGAAGCGGCTACACCTTC	CASSPRIEQGSGYTF
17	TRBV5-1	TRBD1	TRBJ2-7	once	TGCGCCAGCAGTCGCGCCGCGGGACAGGGTGAGAACTACGAGCAGTACTTC	CASSRAAGQGENYEQYF
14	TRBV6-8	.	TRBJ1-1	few	TGTGCCAGCAGTCGGACAGACGTGAACACTGAAGCTTTCTTT	CASSRTDVNTEAFF
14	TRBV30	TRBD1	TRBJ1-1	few	TGTGCCTGGAGTAACGGACAGGGGGATACTGAAGCTTTCTTT	CAWSNGQGDTEAFF
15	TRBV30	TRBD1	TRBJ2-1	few	TGTGCCTGGACTGAACAGGGGCAAGCTTACAATGAGCAGTTCTTC	CAWTEQGQAYNEQFF
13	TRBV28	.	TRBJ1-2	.	TGTGCCAGCAGCCCCGTGGGGTTTCTTGGCTACACCTTC	CASSPVGFLGYTF
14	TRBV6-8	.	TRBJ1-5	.	TGTGCCAGCAGCCGGACCGATAGCAATCAGCCCCAGCATTTT	CASSRTDSNQPQHF
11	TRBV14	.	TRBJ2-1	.	TGTGCCAGCAGTGCCCACAATGAGCAGTTCTTC	CASSAHNEQFF
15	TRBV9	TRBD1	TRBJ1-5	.	TGTGCCAGCAGCACGGGACAGGATAGCAATCAGCCCCAGCATTTT	CASSTGQDSNQPQHF
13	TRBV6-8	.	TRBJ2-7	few	TGTGCCAGCAGGAGAAGCCCCCGCGCCGAGCAGTACTTC	CASRRSPRAEQYF
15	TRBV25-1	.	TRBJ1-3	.	TGTGCCAGCAGTTTTAGGGGCCTTACTGGAAACACCATATATTTT	CASSFRGLTGNTIYF
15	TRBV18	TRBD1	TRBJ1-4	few	TGTGCCAGCTCACCATCGGCAGGGGGCGGCGAAAAACTGTTTTTT	CASSPSAGGGEKLFF
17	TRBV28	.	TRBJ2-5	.	TGTGCCAGCAGTACAACCGGGCCTAGCATTCTACAAGAGACCCAGTACTTC	CASSTTGPSILQETQYF
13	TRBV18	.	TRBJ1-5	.	TGTGCCAGCTCCCAGGACCCCAATCAGCCCCAGCATTTT	CASSQDPNQPQHF
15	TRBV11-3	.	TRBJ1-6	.	TGTGCCAGCAGCTTACGGGGGGGCGGTAATTCACCCCTCCACTTT	CASSLRGGGNSPLHF
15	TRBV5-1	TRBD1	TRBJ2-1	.	TGCGCCAGCAGCCTCTCCGGGACAGCAAAGAGTGAGCAGTTCTTC	CASSLSGTAKSEQFF
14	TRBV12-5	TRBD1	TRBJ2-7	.	TGTGCTAGTGGCTCCGGGACAGGGGTCTACGAGCAGTACTTC	CASGSGTGVYEQYF
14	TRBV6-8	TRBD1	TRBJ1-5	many	TGTGCCAGCAGTCAACGACAGGGAGGTCAGCCCCAGCATTTT	CASSQRQGGQPQHF
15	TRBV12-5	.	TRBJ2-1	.	TGTGCTAGTGGTTTGGGACTAGGAGGAGGCAATGAGCAGTTCTTC	CASGLGLGGGNEQFF
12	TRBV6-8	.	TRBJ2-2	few	TGTGCCCGCCAAGTGGACACCGGGGAGCTGTTTTTT	CARQVDTGELFF
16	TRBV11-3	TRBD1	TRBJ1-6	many	TGTGCCAGCAGCTCCCGCACGGGACAGTCGAATTCACCCCTCCACTTT	CASSSRTGQSNSPLHF
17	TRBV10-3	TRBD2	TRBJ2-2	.	TGTGCCATCAGTGAGTCGGGCAGCGGGAGGAACACCGGGGAGCTGTTTTTT	CAISESGSGRNTGELFF
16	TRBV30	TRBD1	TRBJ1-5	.	TGTGCCTGGAGCCCCGACAGGGGGTACGGCAATCAGCCTCAGCATTTT	CAWSPDRGYGNQPQHF